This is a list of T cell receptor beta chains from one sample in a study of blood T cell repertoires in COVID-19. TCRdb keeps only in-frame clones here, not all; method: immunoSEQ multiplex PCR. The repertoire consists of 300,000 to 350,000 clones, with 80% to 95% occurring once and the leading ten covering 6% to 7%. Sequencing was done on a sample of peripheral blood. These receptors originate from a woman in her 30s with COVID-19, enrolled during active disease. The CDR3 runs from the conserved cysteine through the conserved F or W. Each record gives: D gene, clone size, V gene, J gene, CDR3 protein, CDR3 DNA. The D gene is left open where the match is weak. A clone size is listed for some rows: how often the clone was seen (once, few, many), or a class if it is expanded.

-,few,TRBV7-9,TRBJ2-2,CASSRDIGELFF,TGTGCCAGCAGCCGGGACATCGGGGAGCTGTTTTTT
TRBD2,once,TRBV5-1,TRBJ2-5,CASSPSGLAGRETQYF,TGCGCCAGCAGCCCCTCCGGGCTAGCGGGAAGAGAGACCCAGTACTTC
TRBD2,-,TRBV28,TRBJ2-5,CASSFGGQETQYF,TGTGCCAGCAGTTTCGGGGGGCAAGAGACCCAGTACTTC
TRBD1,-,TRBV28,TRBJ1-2,CASSLPGTGSYYGYTF,TGTGCCAGCAGTTTACCTGGGACAGGTAGTTACTATGGCTACACCTTC
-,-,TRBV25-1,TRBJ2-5,CASSELEETQYF,TGTGCCAGCAGTGAATTAGAAGAGACCCAGTACTTC
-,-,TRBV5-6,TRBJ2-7,CASSLTVLGLAEQYF,TGTGCCAGCAGCTTGACCGTACTAGGGTTAGCCGAGCAGTACTTC
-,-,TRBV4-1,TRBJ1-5,CASSHPGQPQHF,TGCGCCAGCAGCCACCCGGGGCAGCCCCAGCATTTT
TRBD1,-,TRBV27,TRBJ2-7,CASSRDRGPEQYF,TGTGCCAGCAGCCGGGACAGGGGACCCGAGCAGTACTTC
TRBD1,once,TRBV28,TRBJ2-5,CASSFGEGQAGYQETQYF,TGTGCCAGCAGTTTCGGAGAAGGACAGGCGGGTTACCAAGAGACCCAGTACTTC
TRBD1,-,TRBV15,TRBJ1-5,CATSVDRGLFQPQHF,TGTGCCACCAGTGTAGACAGGGGGTTGTTTCAGCCCCAGCATTTT
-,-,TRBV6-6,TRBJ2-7,CASSRDFYEQYF,TGTGCCAGCAGTAGGGACTTCTACGAGCAGTACTTC
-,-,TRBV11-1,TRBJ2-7,CASRTQGDEQYF,TGTGCCAGCAGAACACAGGGCGACGAGCAGTACTTC
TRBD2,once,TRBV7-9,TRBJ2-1,CASSLELAGDNEQFF,TGTGCCAGCAGCTTAGAACTAGCGGGGGACAATGAGCAGTTCTTC
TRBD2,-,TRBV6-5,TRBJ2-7,CASSPPGLAGVEQYF,TGTGCCAGCAGTCCTCCGGGACTAGCGGGAGTCGAGCAGTACTTC
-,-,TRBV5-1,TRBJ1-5,CASSLAGQPQHF,TGCGCCAGCAGCTTGGCCGGTCAGCCCCAGCATTTT
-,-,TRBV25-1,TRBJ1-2,CASSAHPTSLGYTF,TGTGCCAGCAGTGCGCACCCGACAAGTCTGGGCTACACCTTC